These 12 T cell receptor beta chains were sequenced from one sample in a study of glioma-infiltrating T cells. The iRepertoire nested amplicon-rescue multiplex PCR amplified TCR alpha and beta CDR3s from RNA. Using its own MiXCR run on the multiplex PCR reads, TCRdb lists one record per CDR3 protein. Of over 120,000 distinct CDR3 sequences detected, about 39% appear once; the ten largest clones hold over 15%. Input material: glioma tissue, nonneoplastic brain tissue, or PBMCs (not recorded which). These receptors were taken from a human donor with low-grade glioma or glioblastoma, undergoing nonglioma brain surgery, or in good health (not recorded which).

V is TRBV3-1 and J is TRBJ2-3, with TRBD2 matching over 7 bases. This CDR3 has 14 amino acids. V lost 2 bases to trimming and J lost 4 bases; unmatched junction nucleotides: 3. CDR1 and CDR2 (germline): LGHDT, YNNKEL (reference sequence). The CDR3 region is CASSQRSGADTQYF. CDR3 nucleotide sequence: TGTGCCAGCAGCCAAAGAAGCGGGGCAGATACGCAGTATTTT.

In its sample, this clonotype was seen a few times. The CDR3 spells CASSLTNTEAFF. CDR3 nucleotide sequence: TGTGCCAGCAGCTTGACGAACACTGAAGCTTTCTTT. The rearrangement joins TRBV5-4 to TRBJ1-1; D ambiguous. From germline, CDR1 is SGHNT and CDR2 YYREEE (reference sequence). The CDR3 is 12 residues long. Trimming shortened V by 1 base and J by 1 base, and 2 bases separated the two germline ends. Using reference TRBV5-4 and TRBJ1-1 for the parts outside the CDR3, the full variable domain is ETGVTQSPTHLIKTRGQQVTLRCSSQSGHNTVSWYQQALGQGPQFIFQYYREEENGRGNFPPRFSGLQFPNYSSELNVNALELDDSALYLCASSLTNTEAFFGQGTRLTVV.

The chain employs TRBV5-6 and TRBJ2-3; the D gene is possibly TRBD1 (5 bases). Per germline, CDR1 SGHDT and CDR2 YYEEEE. Trimming stripped 0 bases from V and 4 bases from J, with 6 bases between. CDR3 length: 13 residues. The CDR3 protein is CASSLEGADTQYF. DNA of the CDR3: TGTGCCAGCAGCTTGGAAGGGGCAGATACGCAGTATTTT.

This clonotype came up a few times. This sequence joins TRBV6-2 or TRBV6-3 and TRBJ2-1, with TRBD2 as a possible D gene (6 bases). The CDR3 is 13 residues long. Per germline, CDR1 MNHEY and CDR2 SVGEGT. V was cut by 6 bases and J by 5 bases, with 11 bases left in between. CDR3 sequence (DNA): TGTGCCAGCAGCACCGGGACTCACAATGAGCAGTTCTTC. Residues: CASSTGTHNEQFF.

The chain combines TRBV6-2 or TRBV6-3 with TRBJ2-7; 12 bases align to TRBD2. V dropped 8 bases and J dropped 3; count of bases not matched to a gene: 5. The germline CDR1 and CDR2 sequences are MNHEY and SVGEGT. The CDR3 runs 14 residues. CDR3 DNA: TGTGCCAGCGGGTCGACTAGCGGGAGCTACGAGCAGTACTTC. Translation gives CASGSTSGSYEQYF.

In regard to this clonotype: A much larger clone lies a single base off, so this may be a read error. This chain links TRBV6-6 with TRBJ1-1; 7 bases match TRBD1. J gave up 7 bases and V 4 bases, and 9 bases lay outside the gene matches. CDR1 MNHNY and CDR2 SVGAGI come from the germline V gene (reference sequence). CDR3 length: 14 residues. CDR3 amino acids: CASSFATGVNEAFF. The CDR3 coding sequence is TGTGCCAGCAGTTTCGCTACAGGGGTTAATGAAGCTTTCTTT.

The rearrangement joins TRBV20-1 to TRBJ2-7, with 7 bases lining up with TRBD1. The J segment lost 4 bases and the V segment lost 0 bases, leaving 6 bases of the junction unmatched. The germline V gene encodes CDR1 DFQATT and CDR2 SNEGSKA (reference sequence). The CDR3 is made up of 14 amino acids. CDR3 DNA sequence: TGCAGTGCTAGAGAACAGGGGAACTGGTACGAGCAGTACTTC. Its protein product is CSAREQGNWYEQYF.

The V and J genes are TRBV28 and TRBJ1-5; 7 nucleotides line up with TRBD1. The CDR3 runs 16 residues. Germline trimming cut 6 bases from V and 6 bases from J; bases unmatched to any gene: 14. CDR1 and CDR2 from the germline V gene are MDHEN and SYDVKM. The CDR3: CASRGTQGIGSQPQHF. Written as DNA, the CDR3 is TGTGCCAGCAGGGGAACACAGGGGATCGGGAGTCAGCCCCAGCATTTT.

For this clonotype: With a much larger clone just one base away, this may be a read error. CDR3 sequence reads: CGSSLGRGIDEQYF. The CDR3, as DNA: TGTGGCAGCAGTTTAGGCAGGGGAATTGACGAGCAGTACTTC. The chain joins TRBV27 to TRBJ2-7, with D perhaps TRBD1 (6 bases). CDR1 is MNHEY, CDR2 SMNVEV, per germline (reference sequence). The CDR3 totals 14 residues.

The chain links TRBV10-3 to TRBJ2-3; 7 nucleotides line up with TRBD2. The CDR3 contains 16 residues. The germline gives CDR1 ENHRY, CDR2 SYGVKD. Unmatched junction bases numbered 13, after V lost 4 bases and J lost 6 bases. The CDR3 loop reads CAISGSLGGTVDTQYF. CDR3 DNA: TGTGCCATCAGTGGGTCCCTGGGAGGGACCGTCGATACGCAGTATTTT.

This clonotype was detected only once. The J gene is TRBJ2-7, the V gene TRBV20-1; D remains unclear. Trimming shortened V by 1 base and J by 1 base, and 8 bases separated the two germline ends. Germline CDR1 reads DFQATT; CDR2 reads SNEGSKA (reference sequence). CDR3 length equals 13 residues. DNA for the CDR3: TGCAGTGCTAGAGTGTCGCAGTCCTACGAGCAGTACTTC. It translates to CSARVSQSYEQYF.

The V gene is TRBV27, the J gene TRBJ1-2, with TRBD1 matching 7 bases. This CDR3 contains 12 residues. V was pared by 5 bases and J by 7 bases, with 4 bases of the junction left unmatched. Germline lookup yields CDR1 MNHEY and CDR2 SMNVEV (reference sequence). The CDR3 loop reads CASSETGAGYTF. Written as DNA, the CDR3 is TGTGCCAGCAGTGAAACAGGGGCTGGCTACACCTTC.